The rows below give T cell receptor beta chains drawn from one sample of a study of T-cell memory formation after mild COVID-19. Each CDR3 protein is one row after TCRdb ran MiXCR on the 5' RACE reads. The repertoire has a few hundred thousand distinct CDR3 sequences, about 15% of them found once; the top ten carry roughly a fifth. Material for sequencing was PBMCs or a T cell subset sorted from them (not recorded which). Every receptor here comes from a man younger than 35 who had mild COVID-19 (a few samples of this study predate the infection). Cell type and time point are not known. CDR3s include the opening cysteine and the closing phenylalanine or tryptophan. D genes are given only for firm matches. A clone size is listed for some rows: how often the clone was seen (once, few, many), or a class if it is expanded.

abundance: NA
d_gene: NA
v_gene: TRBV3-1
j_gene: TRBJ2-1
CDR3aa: CASSHAMSRNEQFF
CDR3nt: TGTGCCAGCAGCCATGCCATGAGTCGTAATGAGCAGTTCTTC

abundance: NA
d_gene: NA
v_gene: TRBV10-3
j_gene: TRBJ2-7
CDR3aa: CAISAVVGGEQYF
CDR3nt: TGTGCCATCAGTGCGGTGGTGGGGGGAGAGCAGTACTTC

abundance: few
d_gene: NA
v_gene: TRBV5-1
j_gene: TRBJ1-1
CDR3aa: CASSEPRDGTEAFF
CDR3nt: TGCGCCAGCAGCGAACCCAGGGACGGCACTGAAGCTTTCTTT

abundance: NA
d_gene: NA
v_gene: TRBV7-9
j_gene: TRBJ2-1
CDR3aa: CASSHPWAGASNEQFF
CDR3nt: TGTGCCAGCAGCCACCCTTGGGCGGGGGCTTCCAATGAGCAGTTCTTC

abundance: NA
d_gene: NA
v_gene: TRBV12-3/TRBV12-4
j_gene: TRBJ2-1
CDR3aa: CASSGEREQFF
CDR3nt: TGTGCCAGCAGTGGGGAGAGGGAGCAGTTCTTC

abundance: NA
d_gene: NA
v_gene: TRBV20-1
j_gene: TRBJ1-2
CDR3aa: CSARDQDLLVGYTF
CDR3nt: TGCAGTGCTAGAGATCAGGATCTGTTGGTTGGCTACACCTTC

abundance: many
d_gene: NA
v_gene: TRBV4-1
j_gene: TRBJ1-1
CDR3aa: CASSQRGEVKAFF
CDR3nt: TGCGCCAGCAGCCAAAGAGGGGAGGTGAAAGCTTTCTTT

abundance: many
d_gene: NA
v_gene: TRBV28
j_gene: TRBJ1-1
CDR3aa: CASSSSTEAFF
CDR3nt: TGTGCCAGCAGTTCAAGCACTGAAGCTTTCTTT

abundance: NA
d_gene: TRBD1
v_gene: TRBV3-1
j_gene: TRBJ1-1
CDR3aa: CASSRLTGVAEAFF
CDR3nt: TGTGCCAGCAGCCGACTTACAGGGGTCGCTGAAGCTTTCTTT

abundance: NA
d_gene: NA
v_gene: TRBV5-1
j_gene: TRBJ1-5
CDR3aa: CASSLEGREQPQHF
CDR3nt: TGCGCCAGCAGCTTGGAGGGGAGGGAACAGCCCCAGCATTTT

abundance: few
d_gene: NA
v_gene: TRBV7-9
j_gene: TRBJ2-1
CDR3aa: CASSLAYQIYNEQFF
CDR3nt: TGTGCCAGCAGCTTAGCGTATCAGATCTACAATGAGCAGTTCTTC

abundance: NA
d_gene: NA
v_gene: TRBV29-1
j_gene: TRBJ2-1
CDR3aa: CSVDRDYEQFF
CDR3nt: TGCAGCGTCGACAGGGACTATGAGCAGTTCTTC

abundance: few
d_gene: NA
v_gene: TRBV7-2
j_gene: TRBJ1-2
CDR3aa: CASSPHGDRYYGYTF
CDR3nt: TGTGCCAGCAGCCCCCATGGGGACCGTTACTATGGCTACACCTTC

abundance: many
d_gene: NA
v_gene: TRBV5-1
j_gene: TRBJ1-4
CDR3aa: CASSLVSESNEKLFF
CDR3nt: TGCGCCAGCAGCTTGGTCTCTGAGTCTAATGAAAAACTGTTTTTT

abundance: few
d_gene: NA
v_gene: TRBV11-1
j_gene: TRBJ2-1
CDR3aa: CASRPFRDQTYGEQFF
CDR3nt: TGTGCCAGCAGGCCATTCCGGGATCAAACCTATGGGGAGCAGTTCTTC

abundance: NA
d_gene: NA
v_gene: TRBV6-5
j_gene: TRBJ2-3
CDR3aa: CASGSVGGRDTDTQYF
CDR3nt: TGTGCCAGCGGGTCTGTGGGGGGGCGGGACACAGATACGCAGTATTTT

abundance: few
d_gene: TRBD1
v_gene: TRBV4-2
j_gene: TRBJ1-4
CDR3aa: CASSTPSGTGHEKLFF
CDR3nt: TGTGCCAGCAGCACACCCTCCGGGACAGGGCATGAAAAACTGTTTTTT

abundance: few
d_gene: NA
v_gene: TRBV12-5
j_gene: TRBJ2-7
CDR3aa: CASGLDDSYEQYF
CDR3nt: TGTGCTAGTGGTTTAGACGACTCCTACGAGCAGTACTTC

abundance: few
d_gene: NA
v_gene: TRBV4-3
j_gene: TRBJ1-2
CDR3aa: CASSQEQGYYGYTF
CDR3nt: TGCGCCAGCAGCCAAGAACAAGGGTACTATGGCTACACCTTC

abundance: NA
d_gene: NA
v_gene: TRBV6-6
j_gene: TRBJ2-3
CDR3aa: CASRSRGSPADTQYF
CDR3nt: TGTGCCAGCAGATCACGAGGATCCCCCGCAGATACGCAGTATTTT

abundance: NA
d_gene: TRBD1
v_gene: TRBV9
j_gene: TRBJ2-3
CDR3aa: CASSAIQGATQYF
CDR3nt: TGTGCCAGCAGCGCAATACAGGGGGCGACGCAGTATTTT

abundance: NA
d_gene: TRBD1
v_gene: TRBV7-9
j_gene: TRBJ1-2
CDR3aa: CASSRTNRGYGYTF
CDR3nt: TGTGCCAGCAGCCGAACTAACAGGGGGTATGGCTACACCTTC

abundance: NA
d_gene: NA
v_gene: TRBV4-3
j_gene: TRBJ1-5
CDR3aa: CASSQGSGINQPQHF
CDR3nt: TGCGCCAGCAGCCAAGGGTCCGGAATCAATCAGCCCCAGCATTTT

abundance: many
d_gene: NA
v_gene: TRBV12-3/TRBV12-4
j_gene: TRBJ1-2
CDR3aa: CASSAGQANYGYTF
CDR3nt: TGTGCCAGCAGTGCGGGACAAGCTAACTATGGCTACACCTTC

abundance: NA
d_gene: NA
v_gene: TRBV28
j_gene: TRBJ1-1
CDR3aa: CASSFPRLNTEAFF
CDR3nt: TGTGCCAGCAGTTTCCCGAGACTTAACACTGAAGCTTTCTTT

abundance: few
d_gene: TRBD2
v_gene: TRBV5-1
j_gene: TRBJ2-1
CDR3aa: CASRETSGINEQFF
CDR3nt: TGCGCCAGCAGGGAGACTAGCGGGATTAATGAGCAGTTCTTC

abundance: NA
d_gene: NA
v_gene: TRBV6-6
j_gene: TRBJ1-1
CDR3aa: CASSYAIAGVGDTEAFF
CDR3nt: TGTGCCAGCAGTTATGCGATAGCAGGGGTAGGCGACACTGAAGCTTTCTTT

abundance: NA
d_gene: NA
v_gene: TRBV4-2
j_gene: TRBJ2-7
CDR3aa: CASSQDRATYEQYF
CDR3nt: TGTGCCAGCAGCCAAGACAGGGCCACCTACGAGCAGTACTTC

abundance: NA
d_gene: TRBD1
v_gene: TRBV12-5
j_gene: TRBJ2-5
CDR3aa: CASGMTGETQYF
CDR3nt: TGTGCTAGTGGGATGACAGGGGAGACCCAGTACTTC

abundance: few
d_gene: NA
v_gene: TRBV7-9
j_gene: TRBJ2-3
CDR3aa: CASSSRLTDTQYF
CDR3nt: TGTGCCAGCAGCTCCCGCCTTACAGATACGCAGTATTTT

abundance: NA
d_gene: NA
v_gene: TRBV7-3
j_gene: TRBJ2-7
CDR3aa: CASSLNGAGVEQYF
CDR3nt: TGTGCCAGCAGCTTAAATGGGGCTGGGGTCGAGCAGTACTTC

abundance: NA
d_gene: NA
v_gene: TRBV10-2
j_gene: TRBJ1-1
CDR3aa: CASSDWQPEAFF
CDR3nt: TGCGCCAGCAGTGATTGGCAGCCCGAAGCTTTCTTT

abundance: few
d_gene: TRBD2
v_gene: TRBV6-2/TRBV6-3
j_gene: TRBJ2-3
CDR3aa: CASSYGLAGGFSTDTQYF
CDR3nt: TGTGCCAGCAGTTACGGACTAGCGGGGGGATTTAGCACAGATACGCAGTATTTT

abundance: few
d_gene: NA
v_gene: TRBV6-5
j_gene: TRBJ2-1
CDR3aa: CASSYSGHSYNEQFF
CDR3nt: TGTGCCAGCAGTTACTCGGGACACTCCTACAATGAGCAGTTCTTC

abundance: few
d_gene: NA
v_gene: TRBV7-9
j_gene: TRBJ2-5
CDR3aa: CASSLPLVRGSNGWETQYF
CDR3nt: TGTGCCAGCAGCTTACCATTGGTGCGGGGCAGTAATGGTTGGGAGACCCAGTACTTC

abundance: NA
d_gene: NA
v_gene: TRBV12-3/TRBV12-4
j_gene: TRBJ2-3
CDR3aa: CASSLYGGASTDTQYF
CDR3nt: TGTGCCAGCAGTTTGTATGGTGGGGCTAGCACAGATACGCAGTATTTT

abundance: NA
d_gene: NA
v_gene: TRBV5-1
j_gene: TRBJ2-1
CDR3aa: CASRAQGTSTEQFF
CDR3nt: TGCGCCAGCCGCGCACAGGGTACGTCTACTGAGCAGTTCTTC

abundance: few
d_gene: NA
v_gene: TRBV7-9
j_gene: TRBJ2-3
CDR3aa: CASSLDRTTDTQYF
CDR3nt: TGTGCCAGCAGCCTTGACAGGACCACAGATACGCAGTATTTT

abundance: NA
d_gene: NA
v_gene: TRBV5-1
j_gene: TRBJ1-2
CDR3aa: CASSLRQSYGYTF
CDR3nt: TGCGCCAGCAGCTTGCGGCAGTCCTATGGCTACACCTTC

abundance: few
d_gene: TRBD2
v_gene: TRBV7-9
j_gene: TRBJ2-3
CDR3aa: CASSQLAASTDTQYF
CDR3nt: TGTGCCAGCAGCCAACTAGCGGCTAGCACAGATACGCAGTATTTT

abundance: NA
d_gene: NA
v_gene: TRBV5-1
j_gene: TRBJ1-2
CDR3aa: CASSFGSLNYGYTF
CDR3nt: TGCGCCAGCAGCTTTGGCAGCCTTAACTATGGCTACACCTTC

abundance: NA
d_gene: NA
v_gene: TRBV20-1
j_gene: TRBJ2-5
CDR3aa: CSADLQETQYF
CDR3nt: TGCAGTGCTGACCTCCAAGAGACCCAGTACTTC

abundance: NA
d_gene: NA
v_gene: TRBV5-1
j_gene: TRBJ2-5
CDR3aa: CASSLFFLGPKETQYF
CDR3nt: TGCGCCAGCAGCTTGTTTTTCCTTGGACCGAAAGAGACCCAGTACTTC

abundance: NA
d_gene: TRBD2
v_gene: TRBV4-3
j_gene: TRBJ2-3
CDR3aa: CASSQLTSGGRMGSYTQYF
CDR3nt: TGCGCCAGCAGCCAGCTGACTAGCGGGGGCCGAATGGGAAGCTATACGCAGTATTTT

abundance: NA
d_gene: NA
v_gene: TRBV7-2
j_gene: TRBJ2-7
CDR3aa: CASSLGQTIGAYEQYF
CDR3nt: TGTGCCAGCAGCTTAGGCCAGACTATAGGGGCTTACGAGCAGTACTTC

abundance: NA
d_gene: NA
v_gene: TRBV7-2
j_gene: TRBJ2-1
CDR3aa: CASSRGTRVSEQFF
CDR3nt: TGTGCCAGCAGCCGAGGGACCAGGGTTTCGGAGCAGTTCTTC

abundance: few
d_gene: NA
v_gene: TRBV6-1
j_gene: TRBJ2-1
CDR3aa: CASSDPFQFF
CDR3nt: TGTGCCAGCAGCGATCCCTTCCAGTTCTTC

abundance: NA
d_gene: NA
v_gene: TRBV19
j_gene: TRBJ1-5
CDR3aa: CASRVYGSNQPQHF
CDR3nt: TGTGCCAGTAGGGTTTACGGGAGCAATCAGCCCCAGCATTTT